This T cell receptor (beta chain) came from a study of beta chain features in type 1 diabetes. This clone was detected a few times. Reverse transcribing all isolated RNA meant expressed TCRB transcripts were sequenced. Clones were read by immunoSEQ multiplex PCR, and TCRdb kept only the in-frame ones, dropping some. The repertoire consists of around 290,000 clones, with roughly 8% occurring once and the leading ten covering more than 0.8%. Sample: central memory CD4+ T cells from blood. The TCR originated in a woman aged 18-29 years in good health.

CDR3 bases: TGCGCCAGCACCAAAGACGGTACGAACTACGAGCAGTACTTC. This encodes CASTKDGTNYEQYF. V and J are TRBV10-2 and TRBJ2-7; D remains unclear. CDR3 length: 14 residues. Trimming removed 7 bases at V and 3 bases at J, with 16 bases between. Looked up from germline, CDR1 is WSHSY and CDR2 is SAAADI.